Presented here are 14 T cell receptor beta chains from one specimen sequenced in a study of cytomegalovirus exposure and HLA in healthy donors. PCR primers comprised 60 Vbeta and 13 Jbeta primers. The repertoire was sequenced with immunoSEQ multiplex PCR; TCRdb's copy has only in-frame clones and lacks some. The repertoire has some 190,000 clones, approximately 80% of them found once; the top ten carry under 1.5%. Specimen: PBMCs. The receptors were gathered from a girl aged 5-17 years in good health and CMV-seropositive.

CDR3 loop: CASSPGLGSNQPQHF. DNA for the CDR3: TGTGCCAGCTCACCGGGGCTTGGTAGCAATCAGCCCCAGCATTTT. The gene calls are TRBV18 and TRBJ1-5; a weak D match, TRBD1 (5 bases). Trimming took 3 bases from V and 0 from J, leaving 9 bases between them. CDR1 KGHSH and CDR2 LQKENI come from the germline V gene. This CDR3 comprises 15 residues.

This chain uses TRBV9 with TRBJ1-1; TRBD1 might be the D (5 bases). V lost 1 base to trimming and J lost 4 bases, with 17 bases between them. CDR1 and CDR2 (germline): SGDLS, YYNGEE. The CDR3 is made up of 16 amino acids. The CDR3 reads CASSVLGGFAFTEAFF. The CDR3, as DNA: TGTGCCAGCAGCGTATTGGGGGGATTTGCGTTCACTGAAGCTTTCTTT.

The chain is built from TRBV5-4 and TRBJ2-7, with 8 bases identical to TRBD1. This CDR3 is built from 13 residues. CDR1 and CDR2 from the germline V gene are SGHNT and YYREEE (reference sequence). Trimming at V came to 0 bases and at J to 11 bases, leaving 7 bases not matched to a gene. This CDR3 is CASSLAGQGSEYF. The CDR3 region has the DNA TGTGCCAGCAGCTTGGCCGGACAGGGATCGGAGTACTTC.

This clone was detected only a few times. The chain has TRBV11-2 and TRBJ2-5; D may be TRBD1 (7 bases). Trimming took 1 base from V and 2 from J, leaving 14 bases between them. CDR3 length: 16 amino acids. Germline V gene data show CDR1 as SGHAT and CDR2 as FQNNGV. CDR3 DNA: TGTGCCAGCAGCTTAGTGGCGGGACAGATACAAGAGACCCAGTACTTC. It specifies CASSLVAGQIQETQYF.

The CDR3 DNA reads as TGTGCCAGCAGCGTCGGGGGTCAGGGCACCGGGGAGCTGTTTTTT. Amino acids: CASSVGGQGTGELFF. The chain recombines TRBV28 with TRBJ2-2, with D possibly being TRBD2 (6 bases). The CDR3 sequence is 15 residues long. Germline-derived CDR1 and CDR2 are MDHEN and SYDVKM. V was shortened by 6 bases and J by 4 bases, with 15 bases between the two germline ends. The variable domain in full, with the rest retrieved from reference TRBV28 and TRBJ2-2, is DVKVTQSSRYLVKRTGEKVFLECVQDMDHENMFWYRQDPGLGLRLIYFSYDVKMKEKGDIPEGYSVSREKKERFSLILESASTNQTSMYLCASSVGGQGTGELFFGEGSRLTVL.

The J gene is TRBJ1-2, the V gene TRBV20-1; tentatively, D is TRBD1 (6 bases). The CDR3 extends over 11 amino acids. V shed 4 bases and J shed 8 bases, with 11 bases lying between them. CDR1 is DFQATT, CDR2 SNEGSKA, per germline (reference sequence). CDR3 protein: CSAKDRGGYTF. In DNA, the CDR3 is TGCAGTGCTAAGGACAGAGGAGGCTACACCTTC.

The gene calls are TRBV29-1 and TRBJ2-7, with 13 bases fitting TRBD2. The CDR3 has 15 amino acids. The junction had 2 bases not matched to a gene; V was cut back by 3 bases and J by 0 bases. Germline V gene sequence: CDR1 SQVTM, CDR2 ANQGSEA. CDR3 DNA sequence: TGCAGCGTTGAGCGGACTAGCGGGAGCTCCTACGAGCAGTACTTC. Amino acids: CSVERTSGSSYEQYF.

The V call is TRBV5-4, the J call TRBJ1-3; no clear D. Trimming removed 4 bases from V and 0 bases from J, with 14 bases in between. The CDR3 runs to 16 residues. Germline V CDR1 and CDR2: SGHNT, YYREEE (reference sequence). CDR3 in DNA: TGTGCCAGCAGCAGGAGCGGCAGCAACTCTGGAAACACCATATATTTT. As protein: CASSRSGSNSGNTIYF.

This chain links TRBV15 with TRBJ2-2, with 9 bases matching TRBD1. The germline gives CDR1 LNHNV, CDR2 YYDKDF (reference sequence). CDR3 length: 18 residues. The J segment lost 4 bases and the V segment lost 2 bases, leaving 11 bases of the junction unmatched. The CDR3 is CATSRKMWDRASTGELFF. CDR3 sequence (DNA): TGTGCCACCAGCAGAAAAATGTGGGACAGGGCTAGCACCGGGGAGCTGTTTTTT.

CDR3 coding DNA: TGCGCCAGCAGCCTGGAAGTACCGGGCACAGATACGCAGTATTTT. Encoded protein: CASSLEVPGTDTQYF. V is TRBV5-1 and J is TRBJ2-3; D is unresolved. Germline V CDR1 and CDR2: SGHRS, YFSETQ. V was trimmed by 4 bases and J by 1 base, leaving 13 bases between them. The CDR3 covers 15 residues.

The J gene is TRBJ2-5, the V gene TRBV7-9; tentative D call: TRBD2 (5 bases). CDR1 and CDR2 from the germline V gene are SEHNR and FQNEAQ (reference sequence). The CDR3 is made up of 18 amino acids. Trimming cost V 4 bases and J 2 bases, with 23 bases left between them. The CDR3 DNA reads TGTGCCAGCAGCTCGCCCCCGTGGACTTCCGCGAGGCAAGAGACCCAGTACTTC. Residues: CASSSPPWTSARQETQYF.

The genes are TRBV7-9 and TRBJ2-5; TRBD2 agrees at 7 bases. Germline assignment: CDR1 SEHNR and CDR2 FQNEAQ (reference sequence). J lost 5 bases, V lost 2 bases, and 5 bases had no gene match. This CDR3 comprises 14 residues. For the CDR3, the DNA is TGTGCCAGCAGCTTAAGGAGCGGGATTGAGACCCAGTACTTC. It encodes CASSLRSGIETQYF.

The chain employs TRBV6-1 and TRBJ2-3, with unresolved D. Per germline, CDR1 MNHNS and CDR2 SASEGT. Trimming stripped 0 bases from V and 0 bases from J, with 7 bases between. The CDR3 has 15 residues. CDR3 sequence reads: CASSEAPRSTDTQYF. DNA for the CDR3: TGTGCCAGCAGTGAAGCGCCCAGGAGCACAGATACGCAGTATTTT.

The chain recombines TRBV7-2 with TRBJ2-7, with D maybe TRBD2 (6 bases). Germline V gene sequence: CDR1 SGHTA, CDR2 FQGNSA. This CDR3 comprises 12 residues. Trimming left V 4 bases short and J 3 bases short, with 7 bases between. The CDR3 DNA sequence: TGTGCCAGCAGCTCGGGGGACTACGAGCAGTACTTC. Protein product: CASSSGDYEQYF.